Listed below are T cell receptor beta chains from one sample, sequenced in a study of shared clonotypes between healthy human individuals. The table came from immunoSEQ multiplex PCR; TCRdb's copy has only in-frame clones and leaves some out. The data contain more than 2 million clones, over 85% of them singletons. Sequences were obtained from naive CD8+ T cells sorted from blood. Receptor source: a man aged 18 to 35 in good health. Each CDR3 is given with its conserved first and last residue. D genes are given only for firm matches. Clone size is given for some rows only: seen once, a few or many times, or a class if the clone is expanded.

J: TRBJ2-1
size: -
length: 15
V: TRBV5-1
D: -
CDR3: CASSFEGSSYNEQFF
DNA: TGCGCCAGCAGCTTTGAGGGGAGCTCCTACAATGAGCAGTTCTTC

J: TRBJ1-6
size: -
length: 16
V: TRBV7-9
D: TRBD1
CDR3: CASSFLGDSQNSPLHF
DNA: TGTGCCAGCAGCTTTTTAGGGGACAGCCAAAATTCACCCCTCCACTTT

J: TRBJ1-1
size: -
length: 15
V: TRBV2
D: -
CDR3: CASSMGPPQGTEAFF
DNA: TGTGCCAGCAGTATGGGCCCTCCGCAGGGCACTGAAGCTTTCTTT

J: TRBJ2-7
size: once
length: 13
V: TRBV7-2
D: TRBD2
CDR3: CASRVAGEFEQYF
DNA: TGTGCCAGCAGAGTAGCGGGAGAGTTCGAGCAGTACTTC

J: TRBJ2-1
size: -
length: 15
V: TRBV7-9
D: -
CDR3: CASSPRQVAYNEQFF
DNA: TGTGCCAGCAGCCCAAGACAGGTAGCCTACAATGAGCAGTTCTTC

J: TRBJ1-1
size: -
length: 16
V: TRBV11-2
D: -
CDR3: CASSQGPDGKNTEAFF
DNA: TGTGCCAGCAGCCAAGGCCCGGACGGGAAGAACACTGAAGCTTTCTTT

J: TRBJ1-1
size: -
length: 14
V: TRBV10-1
D: TRBD1
CDR3: CASSSGTGPLEAFF
DNA: TGCGCCAGCAGTTCCGGGACAGGGCCCCTTGAAGCTTTCTTT

J: TRBJ2-3
size: once
length: 12
V: TRBV7-9
D: -
CDR3: CASSPPTDTQYF
DNA: TGTGCCAGCAGCCCACCAACAGATACGCAGTATTTT

J: TRBJ2-7
size: -
length: 13
V: TRBV27
D: -
CDR3: CASSLDSSYEQYF
DNA: TGTGCCAGCAGTTTGGACAGCTCCTACGAGCAGTACTTC

J: TRBJ2-3
size: -
length: 14
V: TRBV2
D: -
CDR3: CASSDWGGRNTQYF
DNA: TGTGCCAGCAGTGATTGGGGGGGCCGAAATACGCAGTATTTT

J: TRBJ2-7
size: -
length: 14
V: TRBV12-2
D: -
CDR3: CASRGLAENYEQYF
DNA: TGTGCAAGTCGCGGACTAGCGGAAAACTACGAGCAGTACTTC

J: TRBJ2-1
size: -
length: 13
V: TRBV7-9
D: -
CDR3: CASWGPLGNEQFF
DNA: TGTGCCAGCTGGGGACCCCTTGGCAATGAGCAGTTCTTC

J: TRBJ2-5
size: -
length: 16
V: TRBV9
D: -
CDR3: CASSVEGGLTRETQYF
DNA: TGTGCCAGCAGCGTAGAAGGAGGCCTCACCCGAGAGACCCAGTACTTC

J: TRBJ2-5
size: -
length: 15
V: TRBV7-3
D: -
CDR3: CASSLTGGLTETQYF
DNA: TGTGCCAGCAGCTTAACTGGTGGATTGACGGAGACCCAGTACTTC

J: TRBJ2-3
size: -
length: 14
V: TRBV30
D: -
CDR3: CAWSILQDTDTQYF
DNA: TGTGCCTGGAGTATTTTACAGGACACAGATACGCAGTATTTT

J: TRBJ2-7
size: -
length: 13
V: TRBV13
D: -
CDR3: CASSDRSSYEQYF
DNA: TGTGCCAGCAGCGACCGAAGCTCCTACGAGCAGTACTTC

J: TRBJ2-1
size: -
length: 15
V: TRBV7-2
D: -
CDR3: CASSLAGIHDSEQFF
DNA: TGTGCCAGCAGCTTAGCGGGGATCCATGACAGTGAGCAGTTCTTC

J: TRBJ1-4
size: -
length: 15
V: TRBV27
D: -
CDR3: CASSPSLWTNEKLFF
DNA: TGTGCCAGCAGTCCCTCCTTGTGGACTAATGAAAAACTGTTTTTT

J: TRBJ2-7
size: -
length: 15
V: TRBV14
D: TRBD1
CDR3: CASSQVTGALNEQYF
DNA: TGTGCCAGCAGCCAGGTTACAGGGGCGCTCAACGAGCAGTACTTC

J: TRBJ2-7
size: -
length: 16
V: TRBV27
D: -
CDR3: CASSPSPGGGSYEQYF
DNA: TGTGCCAGCAGTCCCTCCCCAGGGGGAGGGTCCTACGAGCAGTACTTC

J: TRBJ2-7
size: -
length: 11
V: TRBV6-5
D: -
CDR3: CASRKIGEQYF
DNA: TGTGCCAGCAGGAAGATAGGGGAGCAGTACTTC

J: TRBJ2-7
size: -
length: 15
V: TRBV29-1
D: TRBD1
CDR3: CSVFSDRGHPGEQYF
DNA: TGCAGCGTTTTCTCGGACAGGGGGCACCCGGGGGAGCAGTACTTC

J: TRBJ1-1
size: -
length: 15
V: TRBV6-1
D: TRBD1
CDR3: CASREGTGDAGEAFF
DNA: TGTGCCAGCAGAGAAGGGACAGGGGACGCCGGGGAAGCTTTCTTT

J: TRBJ2-3
size: -
length: 16
V: TRBV4-1
D: -
CDR3: CASSQGAAAPTDTQYF
DNA: TGCGCCAGCAGCCAAGGGGCGGCCGCCCCTACAGATACGCAGTATTTT

J: TRBJ2-7
size: -
length: 17
V: TRBV4-1
D: TRBD2
CDR3: CASSQGSSGRVSSEQYF
DNA: TGCGCCAGCAGCCAAGGGTCTAGCGGGAGGGTATCAAGCGAGCAGTACTTC

J: TRBJ2-3
size: -
length: 16
V: TRBV27
D: -
CDR3: CASSLLVGGPTDTQYF
DNA: TGTGCCAGCAGTTTACTCGTGGGGGGACCCACAGATACGCAGTATTTT

J: TRBJ2-1
size: once
length: 16
V: TRBV15
D: TRBD2
CDR3: CATSRDGGSSYNEQFF
DNA: TGTGCCACCAGCCGAGACGGGGGGAGCTCCTACAATGAGCAGTTCTTC

J: TRBJ2-5
size: -
length: 14
V: TRBV6-6
D: -
CDR3: CASSPGILQETQYF
DNA: TGTGCCAGCAGTCCCGGGATCCTACAAGAGACCCAGTACTTC

J: TRBJ2-1
size: -
length: 14
V: TRBV19
D: -
CDR3: CASSLRDPRHEQFF
DNA: TGTGCCAGCAGCCTCCGGGACCCTCGCCATGAGCAGTTCTTC

J: TRBJ1-1
size: few
length: 12
V: TRBV30
D: -
CDR3: CAWSVEDTEAFF
DNA: TGTGCCTGGAGCGTGGAGGACACTGAAGCTTTCTTT

J: TRBJ2-7
size: -
length: 14
V: TRBV7-9
D: -
CDR3: CASSFGRPGDEQYF
DNA: TGTGCCAGCAGCTTCGGACGCCCTGGCGACGAGCAGTACTTC

J: TRBJ2-2
size: -
length: 14
V: TRBV29-1
D: -
CDR3: CSVTRTAPPGELFF
DNA: TGCAGCGTAACAAGGACCGCCCCACCCGGGGAGCTGTTTTTT

J: TRBJ2-3
size: -
length: 16
V: TRBV5-1
D: -
CDR3: CASSNRGPPTTDTQYF
DNA: TGCGCCAGCAGCAACCGGGGACCCCCAACCACAGATACGCAGTATTTT

J: TRBJ1-6
size: -
length: 15
V: TRBV19
D: -
CDR3: CASSEWGILNSPLHF
DNA: TGTGCCAGTAGTGAATGGGGCATACTCAATTCACCCCTCCACTTT

J: TRBJ2-1
size: few
length: 15
V: TRBV6-5
D: TRBD1
CDR3: CASSYSGTGVNEQFF
DNA: TGTGCCAGCAGTTACTCCGGGACAGGGGTCAATGAGCAGTTCTTC

J: TRBJ2-7
size: -
length: 14
V: TRBV4-1
D: TRBD2
CDR3: CASRRTSGRDEQYF
DNA: TGCGCCAGCAGGCGGACTAGCGGGAGGGACGAGCAGTACTTC

J: TRBJ1-1
size: -
length: 12
V: TRBV19
D: -
CDR3: CASSFWNTEAFF
DNA: TGTGCCAGCAGCTTTTGGAACACTGAAGCTTTCTTT

J: TRBJ1-5
size: -
length: 17
V: TRBV4-1
D: -
CDR3: CASSQTSSRGSNQPQHF
DNA: TGCGCCAGCAGCCAAACGTCCTCCAGGGGCAGCAATCAGCCCCAGCATTTT

J: TRBJ2-7
size: -
length: 14
V: TRBV10-3
D: -
CDR3: CAIGQGGGSYEQYF
DNA: TGTGCCATCGGTCAGGGCGGAGGCTCCTACGAGCAGTACTTC

J: TRBJ2-7
size: -
length: 16
V: TRBV14
D: TRBD1
CDR3: CASSQDGGQSTYEQYF
DNA: TGTGCCAGCAGCCAAGATGGGGGACAGTCGACCTACGAGCAGTACTTC

J: TRBJ2-2
size: -
length: 13
V: TRBV5-1
D: -
CDR3: CASSWTNTGELFF
DNA: TGCGCCAGCAGCTGGACCAACACCGGGGAGCTGTTTTTT

J: TRBJ2-5
size: -
length: 14
V: TRBV9
D: TRBD2
CDR3: CASSLAGGQETQYF
DNA: TGTGCCAGCTCTCTGGCGGGGGGACAAGAGACCCAGTACTTC

J: TRBJ2-5
size: -
length: 13
V: TRBV9
D: -
CDR3: CASSAQDQETQYF
DNA: TGTGCCAGCAGCGCGCAAGATCAAGAGACCCAGTACTTC

J: TRBJ2-2
size: -
length: 13
V: TRBV28
D: -
CDR3: CASSLEGSGELFF
DNA: TGTGCCAGCAGTTTAGAGGGGTCCGGGGAGCTGTTTTTT

J: TRBJ2-3
size: -
length: 16
V: TRBV6-1
D: -
CDR3: CASSELPPEGTDTQYF
DNA: TGTGCCAGCAGTGAATTACCACCAGAAGGGACAGATACGCAGTATTTT

J: TRBJ1-1
size: -
length: 16
V: TRBV7-6
D: -
CDR3: CASSLAGDLKNTEAFF
DNA: TGTGCCAGCAGCTTAGCGGGGGATCTAAAAAACACTGAAGCTTTCTTT

J: TRBJ2-7
size: -
length: 14
V: TRBV9
D: TRBD2
CDR3: CASSPGGGTYEQYF
DNA: TGTGCCAGCAGCCCTGGGGGGGGAACCTACGAGCAGTACTTC

J: TRBJ2-7
size: few
length: 13
V: TRBV6-5
D: -
CDR3: CASSYDRTYEQYF
DNA: TGTGCCAGCAGTTACGACAGAACCTACGAGCAGTACTTC

J: TRBJ1-4
size: -
length: 18
V: TRBV10-3
D: TRBD1
CDR3: CAITGPGQGDYGNEKLFF
DNA: TGTGCCATCACCGGTCCGGGACAGGGGGATTATGGTAATGAAAAACTGTTTTTT

J: TRBJ2-7
size: once
length: 13
V: TRBV6-5
D: -
CDR3: CASSYREAYEQYF
DNA: TGTGCCAGCAGTTATAGGGAGGCCTACGAGCAGTACTTC